The 20 T cell receptor beta chains presented below share a single source sample, sequenced in a study of T cell responses to AZD1222 COVID-19 vaccine. The assay was immunoSEQ multiplex PCR, and TCRdb's table has in-frame clones only and misses some. The table has 95,000 to 150,000 clones, roughly 84% seen once. Sequencing used peripheral blood, obtained on day 0 of AZD1222 vaccination. The receptors originated from an adult in good health.

The chain recombines TRBV3-1 (or the pseudogene TRBV3-2) with TRBJ1-6; D gene uncertain. The germline V gene encodes CDR1 LGHDT and CDR2 YNNKEL (reference sequence). The CDR3 has 14 residues. V lost 4 bases and J 7 bases, leaving 11 bases between the germline ends. The CDR3 sequence is CASSLPSANSPLHF. CDR3 coding DNA: TGTGCCAGCAGCCTCCCCTCGGCAAATTCACCCCTCCACTTT.

This chain links TRBV9 with TRBJ2-2; 9 bases align to TRBD2. The CDR3 consists of 16 residues. Germline assignment: CDR1 SGDLS and CDR2 YYNGEE. J lost 2 bases, V lost 5 bases, and 7 bases had no gene match. CDR3 amino acids: CASSPQGLANTGELFF. CDR3 coding DNA: TGTGCCAGCAGTCCGCAGGGACTAGCAAACACCGGGGAGCTGTTTTTT.

The chain employs TRBV5-8 and TRBJ2-2; 7 positions agree with TRBD1. The germline gives CDR1 SGHTS, CDR2 YDEGEE. CDR3 size: 15 residues. Trimming at V came to 4 bases and at J to 7 bases, leaving 10 bases not matched to a gene. CDR3 in DNA: TGTGCCAGCAGCCGTCGGGCAGGGGGTGTCGGGGAGCTGTTTTTT. Encoded protein: CASSRRAGGVGELFF.

This clone was observed once. This chain links TRBV7-3 with TRBJ2-6; TRBD1 agrees at 7 bases. CDR3 length: 17 amino acids. V shed 2 bases, J shed 2 bases, and the junction held 6 bases outside the gene matches. Germline CDR1 is SGHTA and CDR2 is FQGTGA. This CDR3 reads CASSLRSGGPGANVLTF. In DNA form, the CDR3 reads TGTGCCAGCAGCTTACGATCAGGGGGTCCTGGGGCCAACGTCCTGACTTTC.

The chain uses TRBV25-1 and TRBJ2-1, with TRBD2 identical over 10 bases. The germline V gene encodes CDR1 MGHDK and CDR2 SYGVNS. With 4 bases clipped from V and 3 bases from J, the junction kept 6 bases outside the gene matches. The CDR3 has 16 amino acids. The DNA for the CDR3 is TGTGCCAGCAGTGGCAGCGGGGGGGCTCACTACAATGAGCAGTTCTTC. Its protein is CASSGSGGAHYNEQFF.

This clone was picked up one time. This chain links TRBV5-8 with TRBJ2-7; D is unclear. Trimming took off 1 base at V and 6 bases at J, with 5 bases between the two ends. The CDR3 extends over 11 amino acids. Per germline, CDR1 SGHTS and CDR2 YDEGEE. The CDR3 DNA follows: TGTGCCAGCAGCTTGATGGGCGAGCAGTACTTC. As protein: CASSLMGEQYF.

V usage is TRBV4-3 and J usage is TRBJ2-3, with TRBD2 matching 7 bases. Losses at the gene ends were 1 base for V and 2 bases for J; bases not matched to a gene: 3. Germline V gene data show CDR1 as LGHNA and CDR2 as YSLEER. The CDR3 loop spans 15 amino acids. Here the CDR3 reads CASSQAGLNTDTQYF. The CDR3 nucleotides are TGCGCCAGCAGCCAAGCGGGACTAAACACAGATACGCAGTATTTT.

This clone was counted once. The chain recombines TRBV5-1 with TRBJ2-7, with unresolved D. V shed 2 bases and J shed 4 bases, with 16 bases lying between them. The CDR3 is made up of 15 amino acids. Germline-derived CDR1 and CDR2 are SGHRS and YFSETQ. The CDR3 sequence is CASSLLWGYGYEQYF. CDR3 sequence (DNA): TGCGCCAGCAGCTTATTATGGGGTTATGGGTACGAGCAGTACTTC.

This clone was seen a handful of times. The chain joins TRBV3-1 (or the pseudogene TRBV3-2) to TRBJ1-2; TRBD1 matches 7 bases. The germline gives CDR1 LGHDT, CDR2 YNNKEL (reference sequence). This CDR3 contains 15 residues. Germline trimming cut 4 bases from V and 1 base from J; bases unmatched to any gene: 6. DNA for the CDR3: TGTGCCAGCAGCCCCCGACAGGGTTATAACTATGGCTACACCTTC. Its translation: CASSPRQGYNYGYTF.

The CDR3 bases are TGTGCCAGCAGCTCGACAGGGGGTACCTATGGCTACACCTTC. This encodes CASSSTGGTYGYTF. The chain links TRBV7-8 to TRBJ1-2; 9 bases are a match to TRBD1. The V gene's germline CDR1 is SGHVS and CDR2 FQNEAQ. V gave up 4 bases and J gave up 4 bases; unmatched junction bases: 4. The CDR3 covers 14 residues.

The genes are TRBV30 and TRBJ1-6; D remains ambiguous. The CDR3 contains 16 residues. Germline-derived CDR1 and CDR2 are GTSNPN and SVGIG (reference sequence). V dropped 2 bases and J dropped 7 bases, with 18 bases sitting between them. The chain's CDR3 is CAWSPRASRVNSPLHF. The CDR3 nucleotides read TGTGCCTGGAGTCCACGGGCCAGTAGAGTAAATTCACCCCTCCACTTT.

The rearrangement links TRBV19 to TRBJ2-6, with D possibly TRBD2 on 5 matching bases. CDR3 length: 12 amino acids. The V gene's germline CDR1 is LNHDA and CDR2 SQIVND (reference sequence). The CDR3 nucleotides read TGTGCGTCGGGGTCTGGGGCCAACGTCCTGACTTTC. Encoded protein: CASGSGANVLTF.

The gene calls are TRBV7-9 and TRBJ2-1; weak D call: TRBD2 (6 bases). The CDR3 sequence is 17 residues long. Trimming left V 3 bases short and J 2 bases short, with 17 bases between. Germline CDR1 and CDR2: SEHNR and FQNEAQ (reference sequence). CDR3 protein: CASSFLEGPPPYNEQFF. CDR3 DNA: TGTGCCAGCAGCTTTCTGGAGGGTCCTCCGCCCTACAATGAGCAGTTCTTC.

This chain joins TRBV5-1 and TRBJ1-2; 10 positions agree with TRBD1. With 4 bases clipped from V and 5 bases from J, the junction kept 8 bases outside the gene matches. Germline V gene data show CDR1 as SGHRS and CDR2 as YFSETQ. CDR3 length: 15 residues. Here the CDR3 reads CASSPTSGQGYGYTF. As DNA, the CDR3 is TGCGCCAGCAGCCCGACCTCGGGACAGGGGTATGGCTACACCTTC. The variable domain in full, completed from reference TRBV5-1 and TRBJ1-2, reads KAGVTQTPRYLIKTRGQQVTLSCSPISGHRSVSWYQQTPGQGLQFLFEYFSETQRNKGNFPGRFSGRQFSNSRSEMNVSTLELGDSALYLCASSPTSGQGYGYTFGSGTRLTVV.

The rearrangement joins TRBV19 to TRBJ1-5; D is unresolved. The germline V gene encodes CDR1 LNHDA and CDR2 SQIVND (reference sequence). Trimming took 1 base from V and 7 from J, leaving 5 bases between them. CDR3 length equals 12 residues. CDR3 nucleotide sequence: TGTGCCAGTAGTATAGTCGGGCAGCCCCAGCATTTT. Translating gives CASSIVGQPQHF.

The CDR3 DNA sequence: TGCAGCGCCCGGGACGGCTATGGCTACACCTTC. This translates into CSARDGYGYTF. The genes are TRBV29-1 and TRBJ1-2; the D gene is possibly TRBD1 (5 bases). Trimming left V 7 bases short and J 4 bases short, with 10 bases between. CDR3 length equals 11 residues. Germline CDR1 is SQVTM and CDR2 is ANQGSEA. Together with reference TRBV29-1 and TRBJ1-2, the CDR3 gives the full variable domain: SAVISQKPSRDICQRGTSLTIQCQVDSQVTMMFWYRQQPGQSLTLIATANQGSEATYESGFVIDKFPISRPNLTFSTLTVSNMSPEDSSIYLCSARDGYGYTFGSGTRLTVV.

This rearrangement joins TRBV3-1 (or the pseudogene TRBV3-2) to TRBJ2-1; D is ambiguous. Trimming pared 4 bases from V and 5 bases from J, leaving 3 bases between. This CDR3 spans 11 amino acids. CDR1 is LGHDT and CDR2 is YNNKEL in the germline V gene (reference sequence). CDR3 protein: CASSLNNEQFF. The CDR3 bases are TGTGCCAGCAGCCTTAACAATGAGCAGTTCTTC.

The CDR3 bases are TGCGCCAGCAGCCAAATTTTGGACGAGCAGTACTTC. It translates to CASSQILDEQYF. The chain uses TRBV4-1 and TRBJ2-7, with D unresolved. CDR1 and CDR2 (germline): MGHRA, YSYEKL. The CDR3 loop spans 12 amino acids. Trimming removed 2 bases at V and 5 bases at J, with 7 bases between.

CDR3 in amino acids: CASSYSTRERGYTF. The CDR3, as DNA: TGTGCCAGCAGTTACTCGACCAGGGAAAGAGGCTACACCTTC. The chain couples TRBV6-5 to TRBJ1-2; tentative D call: TRBD1 (5 bases). This CDR3 contains 14 residues. V was shortened by 0 bases and J by 8 bases, with 13 bases between the two germline ends. The germline CDR1 and CDR2 sequences are MNHEY and SVGAGI.

This chain links TRBV7-2 with TRBJ2-7; 9 nucleotides match TRBD2. The CDR3 is made up of 14 amino acids. The germline CDR1 and CDR2 sequences are SGHTA and FQGNSA. V lost 5 bases, J lost 6 bases, and 8 bases stayed unmatched. DNA of the CDR3: TGTGCCAGCAGCCTGGGGACTAGCTCGGGCGAGCAGTACTTC. It codes for CASSLGTSSGEQYF. Using reference TRBV7-2 and TRBJ2-7 for the parts outside the CDR3, the full variable domain is GAGVSQSPSNKVTEKGKDVELRCDPISGHTALYWYRQSLGQGLEFLIYFQGNSAPDKSGLPSDRFSAERTGGSVSTLTIQRTQQEDSAVYLCASSLGTSSGEQYFGPGTRLTVT.